Described below is a single T cell receptor (beta chain) sequence and its context. These data are taken from a study of blood T cell repertoires in COVID-19. Overall study context: Donors in the United States, Italy and Spain gave samples during acute or convalescent COVID-19.

Assay used: immunoSEQ multiplex PCR; TCRdb lists only in-frame clones, some missing. The table includes some 220,000 clones, 65% to 90% detected once. The V gene lost 4 bases and the J gene lost 0 bases, with 13 bases spanning the gap. This CDR3 has 16 amino acids. Germline V gene sequence: CDR1 MNHNY, CDR2 SVGAGI (reference sequence). The chain employs TRBV6-6 and TRBJ1-5, with D perhaps TRBD1 (6 bases). Sequencing input: peripheral blood. This clonotype originated in a man between 45 and 60 years old with COVID-19, enrolled during active disease. CDR3 protein: CASSSTRQDSNQPQHF. CDR3 DNA sequence: TGTGCCAGCAGTTCGACGCGACAGGATAGCAATCAGCCCCAGCATTTT.